These T cell receptor beta chains were read from a single sample in a study of shared T cell receptors in the human thymus. The protocol was immunoSEQ multiplex PCR, while the TCRdb copy is restricted to in-frame clones and leaves out a portion. This table has approximately 580,000 clones, 70% to 80% appearing once. These data are also associated with another study on human thymus T cells.

The sequenced material came from thymocytes. These TCRs come from a boy younger than two with a congenital heart defect. Both conserved end residues are part of each CDR3. The D gene is left open where the match is weak. Part of the rows lack a size; the others show once, few, many or a class for expanded clones.

-	TRBV4-1	-	TRBJ2-1	TGCGCCAGCCACTCCGGCAATGAGCAGTTCTTC	CASHSGNEQFF
-	TRBV2	-	TRBJ1-1	TGTGCCAGCAGTGAAGAGAGGGAGGCAAACACTGAAGCTTTCTTT	CASSEEREANTEAFF
-	TRBV4-2	TRBD2	TRBJ2-1	TGTGCCAGCAGCCAAGTGAGGACTAGCGAATACAATGAGCAGTTCTTC	CASSQVRTSEYNEQFF
-	TRBV18	TRBD1	TRBJ1-5	TGTGCCAGCTCCCCTGGGACAGGGGGCTGGGGGAATCAGCCCCAGCATTTT	CASSPGTGGWGNQPQHF
-	TRBV7-6	-	TRBJ2-1	TGTGCCAGCAGCCCCGGGGAGCGGTCCTACAATGAGCAGTTCTTC	CASSPGERSYNEQFF
few	TRBV11-2	-	TRBJ2-7	TGTGCCAGCAGCTTAGGCCACGCCTGGCAATCCTACGAGCAGTACTTC	CASSLGHAWQSYEQYF
-	TRBV27	TRBD1	TRBJ2-3	TGTGCCAGCAGTCGACAGACAGGGCGGGTGACAGATACGCAGTATTTT	CASSRQTGRVTDTQYF
-	TRBV7-2	-	TRBJ1-3	TGTGCCAGCAGCTTAGACAGCTCTGGAAACACCATATATTTT	CASSLDSSGNTIYF
-	TRBV28	TRBD2	TRBJ2-7	TGTGCCAGCGGGGTCCGAGCGGGGACCGCCTACGAGCAGTACTTC	CASGVRAGTAYEQYF
-	TRBV7-9	-	TRBJ1-4	TGTGCCAGCAGCTTAGCTGGACTGATTAATGAAAAACTGTTTTTT	CASSLAGLINEKLFF
-	TRBV4-3	TRBD2	TRBJ2-2	TGCGCCAGCAGCCATATGACGGGAGGATCCGGGGAGCTGTTTTTT	CASSHMTGGSGELFF
-	TRBV19	-	TRBJ1-2	TGTGCCAGCCAATATACGCCGCCTATTCAGGGCTATGGCTACACCTTC	CASQYTPPIQGYGYTF
-	TRBV4-3	-	TRBJ2-1	TGCGCCAGCAGCCCCGAGGGTTGGCGCGGGAGAAGCGGGGACAGGTCCTACAATGAGCAGTTCTTC	CASSPEGWRGRSGDRSYNEQFF
-	TRBV29-1	TRBD1	TRBJ2-5	TGCAGCGTGGCGGACAGGGTAGCTCAAGAGACCCAGTACTTC	CSVADRVAQETQYF
-	TRBV7-7	TRBD2	TRBJ2-1	TGTGCCAGCAGCTTAGGGCGGTCTAGCGGGGGGGACAATGAGCAGTTCTTC	CASSLGRSSGGDNEQFF
-	TRBV5-6	-	TRBJ1-2	TGTGCCAGCAGCTTCCGATTCCGGGTCTATGGCTACACCTTC	CASSFRFRVYGYTF